The 4 T cell receptor beta chains presented below share a single source sample, sequenced in a study of shared clonotypes between healthy human individuals. This table comes from immunoSEQ multiplex PCR, and its TCRdb copy is limited to in-frame clones, with some not included. The repertoire has around 2.5 million clones, 80% to 95% of them found once; the top ten carry roughly 0.36%. Sequencing was carried out using naive CD4+ T cells from PBMCs. Subset: CD45RA+ positively selected. These receptors were obtained from a man between 18 and 29 years old in good health. Some clones in this sample may be carry-over from other donors' samples.

The chain links TRBV29-1 to TRBJ2-5, with D possibly called TRBD1 or TRBD2 (5 bases each). V dropped 6 bases and J dropped 6 bases, with 8 bases sitting between them. Germline V gene sequence: CDR1 SQVTM, CDR2 ANQGSEA. The CDR3 spans 10 residues. CDR3 amino acids: CSVGEKTQYF. CDR3 DNA sequence: TGCAGCGTAGGGGAGAAGACCCAGTACTTC.

The chain carries TRBV10-3 and TRBJ2-2; 10 bases are shared with TRBD2. V gave up 2 bases and J gave up 4 bases; unmatched junction bases: 4. Germline values: CDR1 ENHRY, CDR2 SYGVKD. This CDR3 contains 16 residues. For the CDR3, the DNA is TGTGCCATCAGTGAGCGGACTAGCGGACCCACCGGGGAGCTGTTTTTT. Translation gives CAISERTSGPTGELFF.

The chain is built from TRBV5-1 and TRBJ2-7; 7 nucleotides match TRBD1. CDR3 size: 13 residues. Trimming cost V 3 bases and J 2 bases; bases outside gene matches: 2. CDR1 SGHRS and CDR2 YFSETQ come from the germline V gene. CDR3 coding DNA: TGCGCCAGCAGCTCCAGGGGGACCTACGAGCAGTACTTC. Amino acid sequence: CASSSRGTYEQYF.

J is TRBJ2-2 and V is TRBV7-9; D is uncertain. V was cut by 2 bases and J by 6 bases, with 7 bases left in between. Germline lookup yields CDR1 SEHNR and CDR2 FQNEAQ (reference sequence). The CDR3 extends over 13 amino acids. This CDR3 reads CASSLSSPGELFF. The DNA of the CDR3 is TGTGCCAGCAGCTTAAGTTCCCCCGGGGAGCTGTTTTTT.